This TCR beta chain was sequenced for a study of shared clonotypes between healthy human individuals. As for the study in general: The study enrolled a couple of women and three men aged 18 to 49.

The table came from immunoSEQ multiplex PCR; TCRdb's copy has only in-frame clones and leaves some out. The sample comprises around 2.1 million clones, around 93% of which are singletons, and about 1.5% rests with the top ten. CD45RO-negative CD8 cells positively selected for CCR7 made up the naive population, which excluded terminally differentiated effector memory CD45RA+ cells. The CDR3 contains 18 residues. The ends were cut back, 2 bases at V and 0 bases at J, with 16 bases in the middle. Germline V lookup: CDR1 LGHNT, CDR2 FRNRAP. This sequence originates from a man in his late teens or twenties in good health. Some clones in this sample may be carry-over from other donors' samples. This chain joins TRBV12-5 and TRBJ2-2, with D perhaps matching TRBD1 (5 bases). What was sequenced was naive CD8+ T cells from PBMCs. The CDR3 reads CASGLNPGHLTNTGELFF. The DNA of the CDR3 is TGTGCTAGTGGTTTGAACCCCGGACATTTAACGAACACCGGGGAGCTGTTTTTT.